Presented here are 18 T cell receptor beta chains from one specimen sequenced in a study of Ad26.COV2.S vaccination and SARS-CoV-2 variants. Sequencing used immunoSEQ multiplex PCR; TCRdb keeps in-frame clones, though not all of them. This sample carries about 460,000 clones, about 89% of them seen once, and the ten largest clones take about 1.5%. Described treatment: about 20 received Ad26.COV2.S at low or high dose, single or two shots; roughly 5 received placebo; per-sample allocation not given. Material that was analyzed had been drawn on day 63 after the first vaccine or placebo injection. Sample: peripheral blood, taken in a trial of Ad26.COV2.S vaccine versus placebo. These receptors were collected from a person aged 18-60 years who received the Ad26.COV2.S COVID-19 vaccine or a placebo.

This chain uses TRBV2 with TRBJ1-2, with unresolved D. Germline values: CDR1 SNHLY, CDR2 FYNNEI. Trimming cost V 6 bases and J 8 bases, with 10 bases left between them. The CDR3 covers 11 residues. CDR3 DNA: TGTGCCAGCAGCCCGAGTTTAGGCTACACCTTC. This codes for CASSPSLGYTF.

The V gene is TRBV5-1, the J gene TRBJ1-1; 9 bases agree with TRBD1. The CDR3 is made up of 14 amino acids. With V trimmed by 5 bases and J by 5 bases, 7 bases remained unmatched. Germline loops: CDR1 SGHRS, CDR2 YFSETQ. The DNA for the CDR3 is TGCGCCAGCAGGACAGGGGGTTTGAGAACTGAAGCTTTCTTT. It specifies CASRTGGLRTEAFF.

The CDR3 here is CASSAVGGLSNSPLHF. In DNA form, the CDR3 reads TGTGCCAGCAGCGCGGTCGGGGGGTTGTCTAATTCACCCCTCCACTTT. This chain uses TRBV9 with TRBJ1-6; D perhaps matches TRBD1 (5 bases). The CDR3 spans 16 residues. V dropped 3 bases and J dropped 6 bases, with 16 bases sitting between them. Germline V gene lookup returns CDR1 SGDLS and CDR2 YYNGEE.

The V and J genes are TRBV28 and TRBJ2-7; D tentatively fits TRBD1 or TRBD2 (6 bases each). The CDR3 length is 15 residues. Germline lookup yields CDR1 MDHEN and CDR2 SYDVKM. V lost 2 bases to trimming and J lost 4 bases, with 15 bases between them. In DNA form, the CDR3 reads TGTGCCAGCAGTTTACAGTGGCAGGGGAGGTACGAGCAGTACTTC. It specifies CASSLQWQGRYEQYF.

This sequence joins TRBV5-1 and TRBJ2-7; D gene ambiguous. The length of the CDR3 is 15 residues. CDR1 is SGHRS and CDR2 is YFSETQ in the germline V gene. V was pared by 0 bases and J by 2 bases, with 12 bases between. In nucleotides, the CDR3 is TGCGCCAGCAGCTTGGTTCCAGGTGAAACCTACGAGCAGTACTTC. Translated, it gives CASSLVPGETYEQYF.

The J gene is TRBJ1-2, the V gene TRBV15; D call uncertain. CDR1 LNHNV and CDR2 YYDKDF come from the germline V gene (reference sequence). V lost 0 bases to trimming and J lost 7 bases, with 12 bases between them. This CDR3 is built from 14 residues. CDR3 DNA: TGTGCCACCAGCAGAGATAAGGGAAGTCTTGGCTACACCTTC. Translating gives CATSRDKGSLGYTF. Drawing the rest from reference TRBV15 and TRBJ1-2, the complete variable domain is DAMVIQNPRYQVTQFGKPVTLSCSQTLNHNVMYWYQQKSSQAPKLLFHYYDKDFNNEADTPDNFQSRRPNTSFCFLDIRSPGLGDTAMYLCATSRDKGSLGYTFGSGTRLTVV.

V is TRBV10-1 and J is TRBJ2-7; possibly TRBD1 for D (5 bases). Germline V gene lookup returns CDR1 WNHNN and CDR2 SYGVQD (reference sequence). This CDR3 comprises 12 residues. V was cut by 4 bases and J by 7 bases, with 11 bases left in between. The CDR3 nucleotides are TGCGCCAGCAGTGGCATTGGGGCTGAGCAGTACTTC. Protein product: CASSGIGAEQYF.

J is TRBJ2-7 and V is TRBV11-2; a weak D match, TRBD2 (6 bases). The germline gives CDR1 SGHAT, CDR2 FQNNGV. Trimming removed 5 bases from V and 3 bases from J, with 8 bases in between. This CDR3 is 12 amino acids long. CDR3 sequence: CASSPGGYEQYF. The CDR3 bases are TGTGCCAGCAGCCCCGGGGGCTACGAGCAGTACTTC.

V usage is TRBV3-1 (or the pseudogene TRBV3-2) and J usage is TRBJ2-5; a possible D gene is TRBD1 (5 bases). The CDR3 is 16 amino acids. The V gene's germline CDR1 is LGHDT and CDR2 YNNKEL (reference sequence). V was pared by 4 bases and J by 2 bases, with 17 bases between. The CDR3 spells CASSLRPRAAQETQYF. The CDR3 nucleotides are TGTGCCAGCAGCCTTAGGCCCAGGGCGGCACAAGAGACCCAGTACTTC.

This sequence joins TRBV5-4 and TRBJ2-7; weak D call: TRBD2 (5 bases). The CDR3 extends over 15 amino acids. V was pared by 3 bases and J by 4 bases, with 17 bases between. CDR1 and CDR2 (germline): SGHNT, YYREEE (reference sequence). DNA for the CDR3: TGTGCCAGCAGCTCCTCGACTGGCGGGCCATACGAGCAGTACTTC. This sequence encodes CASSSSTGGPYEQYF.

The chain uses TRBV28 and TRBJ2-7; 9 positions agree with TRBD1. The CDR3 consists of 15 residues. J was trimmed by 2 bases and V by 6 bases; bases with no gene match: 8. Germline V CDR1 and CDR2: MDHEN, SYDVKM. In nucleotides, the CDR3 is TGTGCCAGCAGCTCCCCCGGGACAGGGACCTACGAGCAGTACTTC. This encodes CASSSPGTGTYEQYF.

This clone has just one count. The gene calls are TRBV6-5 and TRBJ2-7; 7 nucleotides align to TRBD1. After removal of 0 bases from V and 6 bases from J, the junction contained 5 bases not matched to a gene. The germline CDR1 and CDR2 sequences are MNHEY and SVGAGI. The CDR3 runs to 14 residues. The CDR3 loop reads CASSYSFRDSEQYF. The CDR3 bases are TGTGCCAGCAGTTACTCGTTTCGGGACAGCGAGCAGTACTTC.

V usage is TRBV11-1 and J usage is TRBJ2-1; the D gene could be TRBD1 or TRBD2 (5 bases each). Germline V gives CDR1 SGHAT, CDR2 FQDESV (reference sequence). Trimming stripped 2 bases from V and 5 bases from J, with 10 bases between. The CDR3 spans 14 residues. As DNA, the CDR3 is TGTGCCAGCAGCTTATGGGACCCAAACAATGAGCAGTTCTTC. This encodes CASSLWDPNNEQFF.

This clone appeared once. The chain carries TRBV5-1 and TRBJ2-7; 7 nucleotides match TRBD2. Losses at the gene ends were 4 bases for V and 5 bases for J; bases not matched to a gene: 15. Germline V gives CDR1 SGHRS, CDR2 YFSETQ. This CDR3 has 16 residues. CDR3 protein: CASSQGVAGVAHEQYF. CDR3 bases: TGCGCCAGCAGCCAGGGTGTCGCGGGAGTTGCCCACGAGCAGTACTTC.

The rearrangement uses TRBV7-9 and TRBJ2-4; TRBD1 is a possible D gene (6 bases). CDR3 length: 19 residues. Trimming removed 5 bases from V and 0 bases from J, with 23 bases in between. Germline V lookup: CDR1 SEHNR, CDR2 FQNEAQ (reference sequence). For the CDR3, the DNA is TGTGCCAGCAGCCCTTCCCCCCTTGGACAGCTTCGAGCCAAAAACATTCAGTACTTC. This sequence encodes CASSPSPLGQLRAKNIQYF.

CDR3 region: CASRRDWSSYNEQFF. CDR3 nucleotide sequence: TGTGCCAGTAGACGGGACTGGAGCTCCTACAATGAGCAGTTCTTC. V is TRBV19 and J is TRBJ2-1, with a possible D match to TRBD2 (6 bases). V lost 6 bases to trimming and J lost 0 bases, with 12 bases between them. Per the germline V gene, CDR1 is LNHDA and CDR2 is SQIVND (reference sequence). CDR3 length: 15 amino acids. Full variable domain (remainder filled in from reference TRBV19 and TRBJ2-1): DGGITQSPKYLFRKEGQNVTLSCEQNLNHDAMYWYRQDPGQGLRLIYYSQIVNDFQKGDIAEGYSVSREKKESFPLTVTSAQKNPTAFYLCASRRDWSSYNEQFFGPGTRLTVL.

This clone was counted only a few times. This CDR3 is CASLRDLSNYGYTF. CDR3 bases: TGTGCCAGCTTAAGGGATCTGTCTAACTATGGCTACACCTTC. The chain has TRBV2 and TRBJ1-2; no clear D. Germline lookup yields CDR1 SNHLY and CDR2 FYNNEI. V lost 8 bases, J lost 0 bases, and 13 bases lay in between. There are 14 residues in the CDR3.

V gene TRBV29-1 combines with J gene TRBJ2-7; 7 bases fit TRBD1. The junction had 5 bases not matched to a gene; V was cut back by 3 bases and J by 3 bases. Looked up from germline, CDR1 is SQVTM and CDR2 is ANQGSEA. The CDR3 runs 13 residues. The DNA for the CDR3 is TGCAGCGTTGAGGGCAGGGGGAACTACGAGCAGTACTTC. This codes for CSVEGRGNYEQYF.